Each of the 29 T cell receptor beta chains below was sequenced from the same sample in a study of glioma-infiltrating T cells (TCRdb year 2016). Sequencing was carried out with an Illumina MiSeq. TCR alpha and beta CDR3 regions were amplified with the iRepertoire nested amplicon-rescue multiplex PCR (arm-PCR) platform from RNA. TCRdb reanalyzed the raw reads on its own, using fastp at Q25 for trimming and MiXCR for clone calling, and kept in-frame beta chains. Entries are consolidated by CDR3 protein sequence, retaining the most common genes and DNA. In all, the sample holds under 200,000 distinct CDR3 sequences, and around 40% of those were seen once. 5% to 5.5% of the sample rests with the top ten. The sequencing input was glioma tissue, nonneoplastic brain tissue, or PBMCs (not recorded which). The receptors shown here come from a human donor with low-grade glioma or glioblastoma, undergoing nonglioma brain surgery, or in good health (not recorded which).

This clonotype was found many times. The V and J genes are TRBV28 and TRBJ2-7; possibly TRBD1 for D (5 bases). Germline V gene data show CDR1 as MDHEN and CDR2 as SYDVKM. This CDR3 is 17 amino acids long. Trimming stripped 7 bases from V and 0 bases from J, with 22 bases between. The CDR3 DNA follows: TGTGCCAGCACCGAAAAGGGTCCAGGGATCTCCTCCTACGAGCAGTACTTC. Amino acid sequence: CASTEKGPGISSYEQYF.

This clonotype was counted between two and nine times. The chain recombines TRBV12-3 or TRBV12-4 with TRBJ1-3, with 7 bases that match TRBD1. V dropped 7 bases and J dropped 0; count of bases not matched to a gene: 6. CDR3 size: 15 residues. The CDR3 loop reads CASTQGDSSGNTIYF. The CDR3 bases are TGTGCCAGCACTCAAGGGGACAGCTCTGGAAACACCATATATTTT.

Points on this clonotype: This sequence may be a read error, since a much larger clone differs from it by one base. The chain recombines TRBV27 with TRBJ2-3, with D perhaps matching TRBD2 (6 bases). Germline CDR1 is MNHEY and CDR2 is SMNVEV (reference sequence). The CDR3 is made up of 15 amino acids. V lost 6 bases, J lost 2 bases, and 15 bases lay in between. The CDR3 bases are TGTGCCAGCAGCCCAGGGACTGCAGCCACAGATACGCAGTATTTT. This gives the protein CASSPGTAATDTQYF.

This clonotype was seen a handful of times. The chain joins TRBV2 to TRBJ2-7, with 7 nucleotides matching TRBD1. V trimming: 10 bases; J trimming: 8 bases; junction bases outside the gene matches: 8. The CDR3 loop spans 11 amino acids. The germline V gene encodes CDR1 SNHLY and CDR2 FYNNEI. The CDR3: CAISLGQKQYF. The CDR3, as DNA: TGTGCCATCTCGTTGGGACAGAAGCAGTACTTC.

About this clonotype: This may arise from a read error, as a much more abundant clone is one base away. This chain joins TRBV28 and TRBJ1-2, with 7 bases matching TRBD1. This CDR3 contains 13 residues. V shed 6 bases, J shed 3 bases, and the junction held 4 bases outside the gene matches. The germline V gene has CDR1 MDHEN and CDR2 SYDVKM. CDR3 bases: TGTGCCAGCAGCCAAGGGGGCGACTATGGCTACACCTTC. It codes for CASSQGGDYGYTF.

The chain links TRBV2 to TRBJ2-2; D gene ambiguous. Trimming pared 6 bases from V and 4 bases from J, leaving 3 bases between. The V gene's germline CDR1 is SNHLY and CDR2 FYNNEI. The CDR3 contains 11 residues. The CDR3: CASRATGELFF. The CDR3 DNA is TGTGCCAGCAGGGCCACCGGGGAGCTGTTTTTT. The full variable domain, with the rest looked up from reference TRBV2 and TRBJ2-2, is EPEVTQTPSHQVTQMGQEVILRCVPISNHLYFYWYRQILGQKVEFLVSFYNNEISEKSEIFDDQFSVERPDGSNFTLKIRSTKLEDSAMYFCASRATGELFFGEGSRLTVL.

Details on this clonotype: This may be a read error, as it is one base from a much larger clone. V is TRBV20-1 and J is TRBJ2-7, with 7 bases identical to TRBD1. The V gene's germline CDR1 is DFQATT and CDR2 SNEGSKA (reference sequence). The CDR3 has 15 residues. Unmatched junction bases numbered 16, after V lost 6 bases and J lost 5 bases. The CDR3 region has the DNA TGCAGTGCCACCCTCATCCGGGACAGTTTACACGAGCAGTACTTC. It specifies CSATLIRDSLHEQYF.

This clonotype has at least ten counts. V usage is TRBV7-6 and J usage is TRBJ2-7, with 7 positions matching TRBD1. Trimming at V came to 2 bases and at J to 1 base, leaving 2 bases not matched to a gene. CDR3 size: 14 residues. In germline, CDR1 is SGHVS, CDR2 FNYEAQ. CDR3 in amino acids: CASSLRQGSYEQYF. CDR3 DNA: TGTGCCAGCAGCTTAAGACAGGGATCCTACGAGCAGTACTTC.

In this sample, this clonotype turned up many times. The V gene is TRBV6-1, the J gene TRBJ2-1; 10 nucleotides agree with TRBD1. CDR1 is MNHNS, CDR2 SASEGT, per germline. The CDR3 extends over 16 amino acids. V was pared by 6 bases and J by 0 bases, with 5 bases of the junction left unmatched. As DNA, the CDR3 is TGTGCCAGCAGCCGACGGACAGGGGGCTCCTACAATGAGCAGTTCTTC. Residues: CASSRRTGGSYNEQFF.

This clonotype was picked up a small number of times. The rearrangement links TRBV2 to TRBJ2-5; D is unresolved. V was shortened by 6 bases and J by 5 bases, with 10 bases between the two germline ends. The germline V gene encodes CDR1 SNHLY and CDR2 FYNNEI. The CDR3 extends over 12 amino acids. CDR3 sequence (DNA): TGTGCCAGCAGGCGAGAGCCCGAGACCCAGTACTTC. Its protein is CASRREPETQYF.

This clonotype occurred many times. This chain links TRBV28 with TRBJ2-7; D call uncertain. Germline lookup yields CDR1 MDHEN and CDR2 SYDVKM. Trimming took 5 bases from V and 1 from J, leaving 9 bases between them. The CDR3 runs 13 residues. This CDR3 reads CASSPTGSYEQYF. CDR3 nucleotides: TGTGCCAGCAGTCCTACTGGGTCCTACGAGCAGTACTTC.

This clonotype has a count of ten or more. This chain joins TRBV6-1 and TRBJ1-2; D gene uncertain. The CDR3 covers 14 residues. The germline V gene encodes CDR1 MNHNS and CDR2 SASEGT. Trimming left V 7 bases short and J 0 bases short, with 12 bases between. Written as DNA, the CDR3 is TGTGCCAGCACGATTTCTCGTTCTAACTATGGCTACACCTTC. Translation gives CASTISRSNYGYTF.

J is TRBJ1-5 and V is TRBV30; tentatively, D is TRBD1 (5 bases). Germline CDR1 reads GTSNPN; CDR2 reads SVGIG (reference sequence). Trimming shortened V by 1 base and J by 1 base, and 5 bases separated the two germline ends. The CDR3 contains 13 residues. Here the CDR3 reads CAWSGGSNQPQHF. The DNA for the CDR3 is TGTGCCTGGAGTGGGGGGAGCAATCAGCCCCAGCATTTT. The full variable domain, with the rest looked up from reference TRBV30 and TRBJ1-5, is SQTIHQWPATLVQPVGSPLSLECTVEGTSNPNLYWYRQAAGRGLQLLFYSVGIGQISSEVPQNLSASRPQDRQFILSSKKLLLSDSGFYLCAWSGGSNQPQHFGDGTRLSIL.

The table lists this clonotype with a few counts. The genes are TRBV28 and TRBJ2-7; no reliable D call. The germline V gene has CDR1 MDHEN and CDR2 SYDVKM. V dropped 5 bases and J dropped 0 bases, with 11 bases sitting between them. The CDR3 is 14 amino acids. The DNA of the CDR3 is TGTGCCAGCAGTGCCCGACTCAGCTCCTACGAGCAGTACTTC. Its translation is CASSARLSSYEQYF. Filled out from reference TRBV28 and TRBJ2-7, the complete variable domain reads DVKVTQSSRYLVKRTGEKVFLECVQDMDHENMFWYRQDPGLGLRLIYFSYDVKMKEKGDIPEGYSVSREKKERFSLILESASTNQTSMYLCASSARLSSYEQYFGPGTRLTVT.

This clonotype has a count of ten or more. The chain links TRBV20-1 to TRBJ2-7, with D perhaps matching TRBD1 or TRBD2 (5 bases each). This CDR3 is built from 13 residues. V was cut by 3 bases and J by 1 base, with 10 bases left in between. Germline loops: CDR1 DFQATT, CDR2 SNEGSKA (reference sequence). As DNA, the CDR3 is TGCAGTGCTAGTTTTGGGGGTTCCTACGAGCAGTACTTC. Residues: CSASFGGSYEQYF.

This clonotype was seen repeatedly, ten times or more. CDR3 in DNA: TGTGCCAGCAGTGAAGGTCAGGGGGATGGCTACACCTTC. This sequence encodes CASSEGQGDGYTF. The gene calls are TRBV2 and TRBJ1-2; 7 bases line up with TRBD1. This CDR3 comprises 13 residues. V was pared by 1 base and J by 6 bases, with 2 bases of the junction left unmatched. Per germline, CDR1 SNHLY and CDR2 FYNNEI.

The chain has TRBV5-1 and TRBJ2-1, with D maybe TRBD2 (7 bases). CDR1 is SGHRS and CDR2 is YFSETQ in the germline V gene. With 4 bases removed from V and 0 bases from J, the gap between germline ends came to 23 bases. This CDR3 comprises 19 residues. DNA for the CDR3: TGCGCCAGCAGCGCCTCCCTGCGGGGGCAATCGAGCTCCTACAATGAGCAGTTCTTC. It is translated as CASSASLRGQSSSYNEQFF.

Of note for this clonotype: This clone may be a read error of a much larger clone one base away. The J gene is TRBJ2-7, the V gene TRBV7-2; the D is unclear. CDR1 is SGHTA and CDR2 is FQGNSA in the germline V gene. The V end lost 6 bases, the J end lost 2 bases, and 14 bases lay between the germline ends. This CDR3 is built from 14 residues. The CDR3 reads CASRPGSGTYEQYF. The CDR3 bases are TGTGCCAGCAGACCGGGCTCAGGTACCTACGAGCAGTACTTC.

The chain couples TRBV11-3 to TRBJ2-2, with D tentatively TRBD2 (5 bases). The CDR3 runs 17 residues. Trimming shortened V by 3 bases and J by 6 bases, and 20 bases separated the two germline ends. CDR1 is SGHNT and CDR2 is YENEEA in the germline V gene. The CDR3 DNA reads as TGTGCCAGCAGCTTTAGGGCTAGAGGGAAATCGGCCGGGGAGCTGTTTTTT. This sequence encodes CASSFRARGKSAGELFF.

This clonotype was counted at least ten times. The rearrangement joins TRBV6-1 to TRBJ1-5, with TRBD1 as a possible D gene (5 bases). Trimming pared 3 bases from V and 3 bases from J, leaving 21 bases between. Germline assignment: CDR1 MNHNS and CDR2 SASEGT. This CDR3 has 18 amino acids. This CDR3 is CASSDGSGTGLTNQPQHF. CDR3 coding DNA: TGTGCCAGCAGTGACGGGAGTGGTACGGGGCTCACCAATCAGCCCCAGCATTTT.

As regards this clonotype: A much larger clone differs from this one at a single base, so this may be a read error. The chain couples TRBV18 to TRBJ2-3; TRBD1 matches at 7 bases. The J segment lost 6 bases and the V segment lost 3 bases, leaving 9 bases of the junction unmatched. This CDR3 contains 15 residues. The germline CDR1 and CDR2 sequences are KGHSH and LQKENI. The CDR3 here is CASSPGTDKSDTQYF. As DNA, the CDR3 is TGTGCCAGCTCACCCGGGACAGACAAGTCGGATACGCAGTATTTT. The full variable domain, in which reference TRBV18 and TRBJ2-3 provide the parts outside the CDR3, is NAGVMQNPRHLVRRRGQEARLRCSPMKGHSHVYWYRQLPEEGLKFMVYLQKENIIDESGMPKERFSAEFPKEGPSILRIQQVVRGDSAAYFCASSPGTDKSDTQYFGPGTRLTVL.

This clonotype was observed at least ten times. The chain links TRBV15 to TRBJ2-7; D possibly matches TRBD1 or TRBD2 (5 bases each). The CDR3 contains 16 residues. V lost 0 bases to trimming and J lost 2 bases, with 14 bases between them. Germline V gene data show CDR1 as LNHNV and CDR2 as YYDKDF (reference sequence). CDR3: CATSRDIDRGPYEQYF. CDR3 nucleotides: TGTGCCACCAGCAGAGATATAGATAGGGGACCCTACGAGCAGTACTTC.

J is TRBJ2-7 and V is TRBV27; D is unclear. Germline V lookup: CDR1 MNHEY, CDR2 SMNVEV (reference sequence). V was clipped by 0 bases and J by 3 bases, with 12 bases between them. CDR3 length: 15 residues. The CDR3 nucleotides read TGTGCCAGCAGTTTATCGGGTAGCTGGGGCTACGAGCAGTACTTC. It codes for CASSLSGSWGYEQYF.

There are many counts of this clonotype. The CDR3 DNA is TGCAGTGTAAACCTAGCGGGAGAAAGCACAGATACGCAGTATTTT. Protein sequence: CSVNLAGESTDTQYF. The chain joins TRBV20-1 to TRBJ2-3; 10 positions match TRBD2. V lost 7 bases and J lost 0; bases outside the gene matches: 7. CDR3 length: 15 amino acids. Germline lookup yields CDR1 DFQATT and CDR2 SNEGSKA (reference sequence).

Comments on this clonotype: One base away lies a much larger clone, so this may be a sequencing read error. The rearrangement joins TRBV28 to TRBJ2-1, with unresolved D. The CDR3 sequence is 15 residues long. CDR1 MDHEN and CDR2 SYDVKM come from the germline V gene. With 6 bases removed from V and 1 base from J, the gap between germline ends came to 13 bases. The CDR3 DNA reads TGTGCCAGCAGCGTTAGCTTGAGATCCTACAATGAGCAGTTCTTC. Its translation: CASSVSLRSYNEQFF.

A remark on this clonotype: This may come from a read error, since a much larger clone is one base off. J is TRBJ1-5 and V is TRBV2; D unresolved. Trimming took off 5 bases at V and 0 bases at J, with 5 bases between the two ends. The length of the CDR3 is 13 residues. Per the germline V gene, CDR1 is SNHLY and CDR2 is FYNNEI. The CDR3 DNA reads TGTGCCAGCAGTTACACTAGCAATCAGCCCCAGCATTTT. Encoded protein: CASSYTSNQPQHF.

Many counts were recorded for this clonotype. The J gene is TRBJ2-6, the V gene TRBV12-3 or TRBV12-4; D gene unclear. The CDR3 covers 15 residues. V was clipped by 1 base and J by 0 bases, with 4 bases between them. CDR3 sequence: CASSLDSSGANVLTF. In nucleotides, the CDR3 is TGTGCCAGCAGTTTAGATAGCTCTGGGGCCAACGTCCTGACTTTC.

The CDR3 here is CSVGEGNQPQHF. The CDR3 DNA follows: TGCAGCGTTGGGGAGGGCAATCAGCCCCAGCATTTT. V is TRBV29-1 and J is TRBJ1-5, with D unresolved. V was clipped by 4 bases and J by 2 bases, with 6 bases between them. Germline assignment: CDR1 SQVTM and CDR2 ANQGSEA. The CDR3 has 12 amino acids.

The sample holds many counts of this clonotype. The DNA of the CDR3 is TGCAGTGCTACCACTACCCAGTCCACAGATACGCAGTATTTT. It is translated as CSATTTQSTDTQYF. The gene calls are TRBV20-1 and TRBJ2-3, with D unresolved. V was pared by 4 bases and J by 2 bases, with 13 bases between. CDR3 size: 14 residues. CDR1 is DFQATT and CDR2 is SNEGSKA in the germline V gene (reference sequence).